The next 8 T cell receptor beta chains were all read from a single sample in a study of tumor-infiltrating lymphocytes in localized non-small cell lung cancer. The repertoire was sequenced with immunoSEQ multiplex PCR; TCRdb's copy has only in-frame clones and lacks some. The sample has some 6,300 clones, 76% seen once; the top ten hold 6%. The sequenced sample was lung tumor tissue. These receptors all come from a human donor with non-small cell lung cancer.

This clone turned up a few times. The chain has TRBV6-5 and TRBJ1-4; 7 nucleotides line up with TRBD1. Germline assignment: CDR1 MNHEY and CDR2 SVGAGI. The V gene end was trimmed by 4 bases and the J gene end by 5 bases; junction bases not matched to a gene: 4. The CDR3 has 14 amino acids. The CDR3 DNA follows: TGTGCCAGCAGTTCGACAGGGCCCAATGAAAAACTGTTTTTT. It codes for CASSSTGPNEKLFF.

The rearrangement uses TRBV6-5 and TRBJ2-2; D call uncertain. The CDR3 runs to 10 residues. Germline CDR1 is MNHEY and CDR2 is SVGAGI. V was cut by 10 bases and J by 6 bases, with 6 bases left in between. CDR3 sequence: CAIGPGELFF. The CDR3 DNA reads as TGTGCCATCGGTCCCGGGGAGCTGTTTTTT.

This clone was seen just once. The chain has TRBV28 and TRBJ2-5, with a tentative D call TRBD1 (5 bases). Near its end, the DNA agrees better with TRBJ2-7, so the J call may be wrong. The CDR3 is made up of 13 amino acids. Germline V gene lookup returns CDR1 MDHEN and CDR2 SYDVKM. CDR3 DNA: TGTGCCAGCAGCTCTGCCGGCAGGGACGAGCAGTACTTC. It encodes CASSSAGRDEQYF.

V and J are TRBV4-3 and TRBJ2-1, with 14 bases aligning to TRBD2. The J segment lost 9 bases and the V segment lost 1 base, leaving 8 bases of the junction unmatched. CDR1 and CDR2 (germline): LGHNA, YSLEER. This CDR3 has 17 residues. This CDR3 reads CASSQGTGTSGGGEQFF. CDR3 bases: TGCGCCAGCAGCCAAGGGACCGGGACTAGCGGGGGAGGTGAGCAGTTCTTC.

As for this clone: Because the CDR3's place on the DNA is in doubt, the DNA is left out and the CDR3 is given as listed by TCRdb. The chain combines TRBV6-1 with TRBJ1-1. The length of the CDR3 is 15 amino acids, counting both ends. CDR1 is MNHNS, CDR2 SASEGT, per germline. The CDR3: CASSEVLRAGPEAFF.

A few counts support this clone. V and J are TRBV6-1 and TRBJ2-7; D is ambiguous. Germline V CDR1 and CDR2: MNHNS, SASEGT. The CDR3 has 14 amino acids. Trimming took 6 bases from V and 3 from J, leaving 15 bases between them. CDR3 region: CASSVAVPGYEQYF. The CDR3 DNA reads TGTGCCAGCAGCGTGGCAGTTCCCGGCTACGAGCAGTACTTC.

The chain links TRBV11-2 to TRBJ2-3; D is perhaps TRBD1 (5 bases). The CDR3 consists of 14 residues. Germline CDR1 SGHAT, CDR2 FQNNGV. The ends were cut back, 1 base at V and 6 bases at J, with 11 bases in the middle. The DNA of the CDR3 is TGTGCCAGCAGCTTAGCAGGGATGTGGGATACGCAGTATTTT. Translated, it gives CASSLAGMWDTQYF.

The CDR3 bases are TGTGCCAGCAGCTTAGATTCCGACTTTAGCACAGATACGCAGTATTTT. Its protein product is CASSLDSDFSTDTQYF. V usage is TRBV7-2 and J usage is TRBJ2-3; D gene ambiguous. CDR3 length equals 16 residues. V dropped 1 base and J dropped 0 bases, with 11 bases sitting between them. Germline V gene sequence: CDR1 SGHTA, CDR2 FQGNSA.